A single sample gave rise to the 23 T cell receptor beta chains below, sequenced in a study of blood T cell repertoires in COVID-19. Produced via immunoSEQ multiplex PCR; TCRdb's table is partial and in-frame only. In the table there are some 430,000 clones, 90% of which are singletons. Sequenced material: PBMCs or T cells enriched from blood (not recorded which). The receptors here all came from a man between 18 and 29 years old who had recovered from COVID-19.

The chain has TRBV7-9 and TRBJ1-1; D possibly corresponds to TRBD1 (6 bases). With 1 base removed from V and 2 bases from J, the gap between germline ends came to 14 bases. Looked up from germline, CDR1 is SEHNR and CDR2 is FQNEAQ (reference sequence). The CDR3 consists of 16 residues. This CDR3 is CASSLELAGANTEAFF. DNA of the CDR3: TGTGCCAGCAGCTTAGAATTGGCAGGGGCAAACACTGAAGCTTTCTTT.

The V gene is TRBV6-4, the J gene TRBJ2-3; TRBD2 might be the D (6 bases). Germline CDR1 reads MRHNA; CDR2 reads SNTAGT. V lost 2 bases and J lost 6, with 15 bases in between. The CDR3 is 15 amino acids. CDR3 sequence: CASSDVVAVGDTQYF. DNA of the CDR3: TGTGCCAGCAGTGACGTGGTAGCGGTTGGGGATACGCAGTATTTT.

The CDR3 DNA sequence: TGCGCCAGCAGCCAGGGGGTCGCGGGGCTTATCGGCAATCAGCCCCAGCATTTT. Translation: CASSQGVAGLIGNQPQHF. The chain recombines TRBV4-1 with TRBJ1-5, with a weak D call TRBD1 (5 bases). This CDR3 has 18 residues. In germline, CDR1 is MGHRA, CDR2 YSYEKL. Trimming left V 3 bases short and J 2 bases short, with 20 bases between.

This clone was observed once. This chain uses TRBV28 with TRBJ1-1; possible D gene TRBD1, 6 bases. V lost 7 bases, J lost 5 bases, and 8 bases lay in between. CDR1 and CDR2 from the germline V gene are MDHEN and SYDVKM. The CDR3 contains 11 residues. CDR3 protein: CASTTGTEAFF. The DNA of the CDR3 is TGTGCCAGCACAACAGGGACTGAAGCTTTCTTT. Looking up the rest from reference TRBV28 and TRBJ1-1 gives the full variable domain: DVKVTQSSRYLVKRTGEKVFLECVQDMDHENMFWYRQDPGLGLRLIYFSYDVKMKEKGDIPEGYSVSREKKERFSLILESASTNQTSMYLCASTTGTEAFFGQGTRLTVV.

J is TRBJ2-3 and V is TRBV6-5, with D perhaps matching TRBD2 (5 bases). V lost 9 bases and J lost 4, with 17 bases in between. Germline CDR1 reads MNHEY; CDR2 reads SVGAGI. There are 14 residues in the CDR3. CDR3 in amino acids: CASKSGGYADTQYF. CDR3 sequence (DNA): TGTGCCAGTAAGAGCGGCGGGTACGCAGATACGCAGTATTTT.

The gene calls are TRBV7-9 and TRBJ1-4, with 11 positions matching TRBD1. The V and J ends lost 5 bases and 10 bases, in that order; junction bases with no gene match: 12. The CDR3 has 16 residues. CDR1 SEHNR and CDR2 FQNEAQ come from the germline V gene (reference sequence). The CDR3 loop is CASSPGTGGVFAKLFF. In DNA form, the CDR3 reads TGTGCCAGCAGCCCCGGGACAGGGGGAGTATTTGCAAAACTGTTTTTT.

The sample holds one count of this clone. The chain employs TRBV5-1 and TRBJ2-7, with TRBD1 matching over 9 bases. The CDR3 extends over 15 amino acids. J lost 4 bases, V lost 4 bases, and 9 bases had no gene match. Germline V gene data show CDR1 as SGHRS and CDR2 as YFSETQ. In DNA form, the CDR3 reads TGCGCCAGCAGCCCCCCATCGACAGGGGGGTACGAGCAGTACTTC. Translated, it gives CASSPPSTGGYEQYF.

This chain links TRBV19 with TRBJ2-1; 10 nucleotides match TRBD2. The CDR3 contains 17 residues. Germline V gene sequence: CDR1 LNHDA, CDR2 SQIVND (reference sequence). With 3 bases clipped from V and 5 bases from J, the junction kept 10 bases outside the gene matches. The CDR3 DNA reads as TGTGCCAGTAGTATTTTGGCTCGGACTAGCGGCCACAATGAGCAGTTCTTC. Amino acid sequence: CASSILARTSGHNEQFF.

This chain connects TRBV7-3 to TRBJ2-2; 10 bases are shared with TRBD2. J lost 7 bases, V lost 3 bases, and 14 bases had no gene match. The CDR3 consists of 18 residues. Germline CDR1 and CDR2: SGHTA and FQGTGA. The CDR3 DNA is TGTGCCAGCAGCTTCAGCCTAGCGGGGGCCTCTTATGACGGGGAGCTGTTTTTT. This sequence encodes CASSFSLAGASYDGELFF.

V gene TRBV5-4 combines with J gene TRBJ2-2, with D possibly TRBD1 on 6 matching bases. Trimming cost V 4 bases and J 6 bases, with 16 bases left between them. The CDR3 has 15 residues. Per germline, CDR1 SGHNT and CDR2 YYREEE (reference sequence). CDR3: CASSAENNRAGELFF. The DNA of the CDR3 is TGTGCCAGCAGCGCAGAGAATAACAGGGCCGGGGAGCTGTTTTTT.

The V gene is TRBV2, the J gene TRBJ1-5; 7 bases map to TRBD1. The CDR3 consists of 16 residues. CDR1 is SNHLY, CDR2 FYNNEI, per germline. V shed 8 bases and J 1 base; nucleotides not matched to a gene: 11. The CDR3 reads CASGRRGQGSNQPQHF. The CDR3 DNA is TGTGCCAGCGGCCGGAGGGGGCAAGGGAGCAATCAGCCCCAGCATTTT. The complete variable domain, with remaining parts taken from reference TRBV2 and TRBJ1-5, reads EPEVTQTPSHQVTQMGQEVILRCVPISNHLYFYWYRQILGQKVEFLVSFYNNEISEKSEIFDDQFSVERPDGSNFTLKIRSTKLEDSAMYFCASGRRGQGSNQPQHFGDGTRLSIL.

This clone turned up a few times. This rearrangement joins TRBV5-1 to TRBJ1-1; the D gene is possibly TRBD1 (6 bases). V gave up 7 bases and J gave up 4 bases, with 14 bases separating them. Germline values: CDR1 SGHRS, CDR2 YFSETQ. This CDR3 is built from 13 residues. For the CDR3, the DNA is TGCGCCAGCGCCGGGGAGGGGGGCACTGAAGCTTTCTTT. It encodes CASAGEGGTEAFF. The variable domain in full, completed from reference TRBV5-1 and TRBJ1-1, reads KAGVTQTPRYLIKTRGQQVTLSCSPISGHRSVSWYQQTPGQGLQFLFEYFSETQRNKGNFPGRFSGRQFSNSRSEMNVSTLELGDSALYLCASAGEGGTEAFFGQGTRLTVV.

CDR3 sequence: CASSLDRGAGKQYF. CDR3 nucleotide sequence: TGTGCCAGCAGTTTGGATCGGGGAGCCGGAAAACAGTACTTC. V gene TRBV28 combines with J gene TRBJ2-7; possibly TRBD2 for D (5 bases). The CDR3 is 14 residues long. The germline V gene has CDR1 MDHEN and CDR2 SYDVKM. V lost 3 bases and J 10 bases, leaving 19 bases between the germline ends.

This clone was seen once. The chain carries TRBV29-1 and TRBJ2-1; TRBD1 is a possible D gene (5 bases). The CDR3 covers 13 residues. Germline V CDR1 and CDR2: SQVTM, ANQGSEA. The ends were cut back, 0 bases at V and 4 bases at J, with 7 bases in the middle. The CDR3 protein is CSVEEGQYNEQFF. The CDR3 DNA follows: TGCAGCGTTGAAGAGGGGCAGTACAATGAGCAGTTCTTC.

The chain carries TRBV5-1 and TRBJ2-3; unclear D gene. V shed 4 bases and J shed 0 bases, with 15 bases lying between them. The CDR3 is 16 amino acids. Germline V CDR1 and CDR2: SGHRS, YFSETQ. The CDR3 sequence is CASSPGRPTSTDTQYF. CDR3 in DNA: TGCGCCAGCAGCCCCGGTCGGCCGACTAGCACAGATACGCAGTATTTT. Full variable domain (missing parts from reference TRBV5-1 and TRBJ2-3): KAGVTQTPRYLIKTRGQQVTLSCSPISGHRSVSWYQQTPGQGLQFLFEYFSETQRNKGNFPGRFSGRQFSNSRSEMNVSTLELGDSALYLCASSPGRPTSTDTQYFGPGTRLTVL.

The V and J genes are TRBV27 and TRBJ1-4, with D uncertain. Germline V gene data show CDR1 as MNHEY and CDR2 as SMNVEV (reference sequence). This CDR3 is 17 amino acids long. The ends were cut back, 1 base at V and 7 bases at J, with 19 bases in the middle. In DNA, the CDR3 is TGTGCCAGCAGTTTATATTGGTGGCAGAACGCCACTGAAAAACTGTTTTTT. Translation: CASSLYWWQNATEKLFF.

In its sample, this clone was seen once. The chain joins TRBV19 to TRBJ1-1, with D possibly TRBD1 on 5 matching bases. The length of the CDR3 is 15 residues. Germline lookup yields CDR1 LNHDA and CDR2 SQIVND (reference sequence). Trimming removed 9 bases at V and 0 bases at J, with 17 bases between. This CDR3 reads CASRAAGRLNTEAFF. The CDR3, as DNA: TGTGCCAGCCGCGCTGCGGGGCGTTTGAACACTGAAGCTTTCTTT.

CDR3 coding DNA: TGTGCCACCAGCAGGGGGACTAGCGGGGGCGATGAGCAGTTCTTC. Translation: CATSRGTSGGDEQFF. The gene calls are TRBV15 and TRBJ2-1; TRBD2 aligns across 14 bases. The CDR3 length is 15 residues. CDR1 and CDR2 from the germline V gene are LNHNV and YYDKDF (reference sequence). Trimming removed 3 bases from V and 8 bases from J; junction bases left unmatched: 3. Filled out from reference TRBV15 and TRBJ2-1, the complete variable domain reads DAMVIQNPRYQVTQFGKPVTLSCSQTLNHNVMYWYQQKSSQAPKLLFHYYDKDFNNEADTPDNFQSRRPNTSFCFLDIRSPGLGDTAMYLCATSRGTSGGDEQFFGPGTRLTVL.

The rearrangement uses TRBV5-4 and TRBJ1-6; a possible D gene is TRBD1 (6 bases). This CDR3 is built from 19 residues. Germline assignment: CDR1 SGHNT and CDR2 YYREEE (reference sequence). Trimming took off 4 bases at V and 1 base at J, with 21 bases between the two ends. As DNA, the CDR3 is TGTGCCAGCAGCCCAGGACAGCTAGGCATATGGTCCTATAATTCACCCCTCCACTTT. It encodes CASSPGQLGIWSYNSPLHF.

The V gene is TRBV9, the J gene TRBJ1-2; TRBD1 aligns across 7 bases. From germline, CDR1 is SGDLS and CDR2 YYNGEE. This CDR3 comprises 14 residues. Trimming cost V 1 base and J 2 bases; bases outside gene matches: 2. The CDR3 protein is CASSVTGQNYGYTF. The CDR3 coding sequence is TGTGCCAGCAGCGTAACGGGACAGAACTATGGCTACACCTTC. Full variable domain (outside the CDR3, taken from reference TRBV9 and TRBJ1-2): DSGVTQTPKHLITATGQRVTLRCSPRSGDLSVYWYQQSLDQGLQFLIQYYNGEERAKGNILERFSAQQFPDLHSELNLSSLELGDSALYFCASSVTGQNYGYTFGSGTRLTVV.

The sample holds one count of this clone. This chain joins TRBV19 and TRBJ1-4; 7 bases fit TRBD1. J was trimmed by 5 bases and V by 4 bases; bases with no gene match: 7. The CDR3 covers 15 residues. From germline, CDR1 is LNHDA and CDR2 SQIVND (reference sequence). The CDR3 spells CASSTRTGRNEKLFF. As DNA, the CDR3 is TGTGCCAGTAGTACCCGGACAGGAAGGAATGAAAAACTGTTTTTT.

The V and J genes are TRBV2 and TRBJ2-5, with D maybe TRBD1 (5 bases). V gave up 2 bases and J gave up 2 bases, with 9 bases separating them. Germline V lookup: CDR1 SNHLY, CDR2 FYNNEI. The CDR3 runs 14 residues. CDR3 in DNA: TGTGCCAGCAGTGAACAGGGTAGGCAAGAGACCCAGTACTTC. Its translation: CASSEQGRQETQYF.

The chain is built from TRBV5-1 and TRBJ2-1; TRBD2 agrees at 10 bases. Germline loops: CDR1 SGHRS, CDR2 YFSETQ. The V segment lost 4 bases and the J segment 15 bases; nucleotides outside the gene matches: 10. The CDR3 contains 13 residues. CDR3 nucleotide sequence: TGCGCCAGCAGCCCCCAACCTAGCGGGAGTCTGTTCTTC. This sequence encodes CASSPQPSGSLFF. Full variable domain (outside the CDR3, taken from reference TRBV5-1 and TRBJ2-1): KAGVTQTPRYLIKTRGQQVTLSCSPISGHRSVSWYQQTPGQGLQFLFEYFSETQRNKGNFPGRFSGRQFSNSRSEMNVSTLELGDSALYLCASSPQPSGSLFFGPGTRLTVL.